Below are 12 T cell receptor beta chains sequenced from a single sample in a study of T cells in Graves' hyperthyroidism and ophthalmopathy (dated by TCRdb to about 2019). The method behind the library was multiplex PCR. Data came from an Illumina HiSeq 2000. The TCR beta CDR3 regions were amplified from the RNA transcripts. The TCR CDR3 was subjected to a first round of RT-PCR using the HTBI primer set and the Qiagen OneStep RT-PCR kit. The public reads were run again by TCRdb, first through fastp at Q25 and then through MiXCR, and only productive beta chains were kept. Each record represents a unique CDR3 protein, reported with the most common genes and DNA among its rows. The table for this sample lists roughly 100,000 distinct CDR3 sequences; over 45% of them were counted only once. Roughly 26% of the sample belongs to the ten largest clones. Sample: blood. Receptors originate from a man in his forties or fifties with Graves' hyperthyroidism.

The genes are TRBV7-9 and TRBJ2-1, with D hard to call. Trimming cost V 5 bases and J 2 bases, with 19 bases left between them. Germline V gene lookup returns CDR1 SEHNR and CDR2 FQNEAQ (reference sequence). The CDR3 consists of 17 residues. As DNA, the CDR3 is TGTGCCAGCAGCGTTGAATTCGGAACGGATGCCTACAATGAGCAGTTCTTC. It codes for CASSVEFGTDAYNEQFF. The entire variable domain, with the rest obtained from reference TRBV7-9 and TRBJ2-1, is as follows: DTGVSQNPRHKITKRGQNVTFRCDPISEHNRLYWYRQTLGQGPEFLTYFQNEAQLEKSRLLSDRFSAERPKGSFSTLEIQRTEQGDSAMYLCASSVEFGTDAYNEQFFGPGTRLTVL.

In DNA, the CDR3 is TGTGCCAGCAGCTTAGTCGGGGGTGGGACAGGGGGACGCTCACCCCTCCACTTT. Its translation is CASSLVGGGTGGRSPLHF. The chain is built from TRBV7-3 and TRBJ1-6; 11 nucleotides match TRBD1. CDR1 and CDR2 from the germline V gene are SGHTA and FQGTGA. V lost 2 bases and J lost 10; bases outside the gene matches: 13. This CDR3 spans 18 amino acids.

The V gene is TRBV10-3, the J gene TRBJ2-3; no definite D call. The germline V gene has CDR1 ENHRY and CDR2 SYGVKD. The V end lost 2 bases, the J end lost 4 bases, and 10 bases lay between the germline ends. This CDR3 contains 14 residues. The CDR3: CAISEGQAADTQYF. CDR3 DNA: TGTGCCATCAGTGAGGGGCAGGCGGCAGATACGCAGTATTTT.

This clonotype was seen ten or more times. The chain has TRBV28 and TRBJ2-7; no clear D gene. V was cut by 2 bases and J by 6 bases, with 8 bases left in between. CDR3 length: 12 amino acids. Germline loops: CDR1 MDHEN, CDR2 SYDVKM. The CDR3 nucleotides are TGTGCCAGCAGTTTAAACTACGGCGAGCAGTACTTC. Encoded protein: CASSLNYGEQYF.

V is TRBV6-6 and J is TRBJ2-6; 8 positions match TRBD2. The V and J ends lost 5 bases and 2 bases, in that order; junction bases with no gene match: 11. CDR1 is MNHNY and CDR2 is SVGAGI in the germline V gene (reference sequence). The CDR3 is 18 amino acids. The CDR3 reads CASSPPPAGETGANVLTF. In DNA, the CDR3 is TGTGCCAGCAGTCCCCCCCCAGCGGGAGAAACTGGGGCCAACGTCCTGACTTTC.

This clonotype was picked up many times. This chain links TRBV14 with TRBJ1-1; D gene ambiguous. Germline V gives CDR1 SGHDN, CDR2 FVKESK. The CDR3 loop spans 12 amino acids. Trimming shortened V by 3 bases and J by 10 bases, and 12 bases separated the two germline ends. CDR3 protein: CASSHNEVGAFF. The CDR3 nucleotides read TGTGCCAGCAGCCACAATGAAGTGGGAGCTTTCTTT.

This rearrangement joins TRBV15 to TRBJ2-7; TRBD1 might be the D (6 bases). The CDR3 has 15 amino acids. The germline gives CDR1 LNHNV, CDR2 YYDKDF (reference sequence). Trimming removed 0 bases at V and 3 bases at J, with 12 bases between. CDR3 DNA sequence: TGTGCCACCAGCAGAGATCCGCAGGGGATCTACGAGCAGTACTTC. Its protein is CATSRDPQGIYEQYF. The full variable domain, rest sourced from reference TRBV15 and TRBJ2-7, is DAMVIQNPRYQVTQFGKPVTLSCSQTLNHNVMYWYQQKSSQAPKLLFHYYDKDFNNEADTPDNFQSRRPNTSFCFLDIRSPGLGDTAMYLCATSRDPQGIYEQYFGPGTRLTVT.

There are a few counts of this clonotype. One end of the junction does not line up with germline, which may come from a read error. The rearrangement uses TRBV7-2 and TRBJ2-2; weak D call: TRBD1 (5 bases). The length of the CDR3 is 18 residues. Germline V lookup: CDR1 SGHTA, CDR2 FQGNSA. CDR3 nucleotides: TGCGCCAGCAGCCAAGGGCCCCCCGGAGCAACAGGCACCGGGGAGCTGTTTTTT. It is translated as CASSQGPPGATGTGELFF. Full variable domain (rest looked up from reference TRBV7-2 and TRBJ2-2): GAGVSQSPSNKVTEKGKDVELRCDPISGHTALYWYRQSLGQGLEFLIYFQGNSAPDKSGLPSDRFSAERTGGSVSTLTIQRTQQEDSAVYLCASSQGPPGATGTGELFFGEGSRLTVL.

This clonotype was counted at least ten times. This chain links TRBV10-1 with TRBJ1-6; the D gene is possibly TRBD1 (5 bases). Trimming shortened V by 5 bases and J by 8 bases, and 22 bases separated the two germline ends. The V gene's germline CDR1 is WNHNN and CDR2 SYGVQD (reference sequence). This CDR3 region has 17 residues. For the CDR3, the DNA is TGCGCCAGCAGTCGAGTTGTAGGACATTTCGGCCATTCACCCCTCCACTTT. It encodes CASSRVVGHFGHSPLHF.

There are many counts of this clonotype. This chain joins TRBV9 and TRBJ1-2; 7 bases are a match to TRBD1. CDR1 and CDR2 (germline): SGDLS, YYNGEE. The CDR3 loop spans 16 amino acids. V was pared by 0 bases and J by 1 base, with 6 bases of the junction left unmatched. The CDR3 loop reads CASSVGGQIDNYGYTF. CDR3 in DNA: TGTGCCAGCAGCGTAGGGGGACAGATAGATAACTATGGCTACACCTTC.

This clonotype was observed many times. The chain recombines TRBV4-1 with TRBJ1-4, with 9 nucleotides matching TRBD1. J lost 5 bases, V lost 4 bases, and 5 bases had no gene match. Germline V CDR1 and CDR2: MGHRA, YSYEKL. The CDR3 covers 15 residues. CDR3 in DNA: TGCGCCAGCAGCCGGGGGACAGGGAGGAATGAAAAACTGTTTTTT. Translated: CASSRGTGRNEKLFF.

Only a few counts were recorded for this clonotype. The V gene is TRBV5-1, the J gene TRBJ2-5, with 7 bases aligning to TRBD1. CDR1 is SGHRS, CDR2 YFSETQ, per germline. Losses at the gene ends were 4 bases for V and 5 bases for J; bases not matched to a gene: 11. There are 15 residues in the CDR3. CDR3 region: CASSASDRVRETQYF. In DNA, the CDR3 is TGCGCCAGCAGCGCTTCCGACAGGGTTAGGGAGACCCAGTACTTC. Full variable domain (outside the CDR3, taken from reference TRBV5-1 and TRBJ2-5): KAGVTQTPRYLIKTRGQQVTLSCSPISGHRSVSWYQQTPGQGLQFLFEYFSETQRNKGNFPGRFSGRQFSNSRSEMNVSTLELGDSALYLCASSASDRVRETQYFGPGTRLLVL.